A selection of T cell receptor beta chains follows, all from one sample in a study of T-cell memory formation after mild COVID-19. From the 5' RACE reads, TCRdb called clonotypes with MiXCR, one entry per CDR3 protein. The sample holds 390,000 or so distinct CDR3 sequences, approximately 16% seen once. Sequencing input: PBMCs or a T cell subset sorted from them (not recorded which). These receptors were collected from a man between 18 and 29 years old who had mild COVID-19 (a few samples of this study predate the infection). Cell type and time point are not known. The CDR3 runs from the conserved cysteine through the conserved F or W. Each record gives: J gene, D gene, V gene, clone size, CDR3 protein, CDR3 DNA. D genes are given only for firm matches. A clone size is listed for some rows: how often the clone was seen (once, few, many), or a class if it is expanded.

>TRBJ1-1|NA|TRBV6-6|NA
CASSYSSLAFF
TGTGCCAGCAGTTACTCGAGTCTAGCTTTCTTT
>TRBJ2-2|TRBD1|TRBV28|NA
CAGTGTANTGELFF
TGTGCCGGTACCGGGACAGCGAACACCGGGGAGCTGTTTTTT
>TRBJ2-7|NA|TRBV3-1|NA
CASSQMTVNYEQYF
TGTGCCAGCAGCCAGATGACAGTAAACTACGAGCAGTACTTC
>TRBJ2-3|NA|TRBV24-1|few
CATSDTNWVSNTDTQYF
TGTGCCACCAGTGACACGAACTGGGTATCAAATACAGATACGCAGTATTTT
>TRBJ2-3|NA|TRBV4-3|few
CASSPHGGLVSSTDTQYF
TGCGCCAGCAGCCCCCATGGGGGGTTAGTTTCTAGCACAGATACGCAGTATTTT
>TRBJ1-2|NA|TRBV6-5|few
CASSYGYGYGYTF
TGTGCCAGCAGTTACGGTTATGGATATGGCTACACCTTC
>TRBJ2-5|TRBD2|TRBV5-6|NA
CASSFSGGLGETQYF
TGTGCCAGCAGCTTTAGCGGGGGGTTAGGAGAGACCCAGTACTTC
>TRBJ2-1|TRBD1|TRBV29-1|many
CSVDGGQGRFF
TGCAGCGTTGACGGGGGACAGGGGAGGTTCTTC
>TRBJ2-5|TRBD1|TRBV7-2|few
CASSLDRGRVETQYF
TGTGCCAGCAGCTTAGACAGGGGGCGGGTGGAGACCCAGTACTTC
>TRBJ2-3|NA|TRBV27|NA
CASSLLDPTDTQYF
TGTGCCAGCAGTTTGCTTGACCCCACAGATACGCAGTATTTT
>TRBJ1-2|TRBD1|TRBV6-5|NA
CASSSGQAPRNGYTF
TGTGCCAGCAGTTCGGGACAGGCCCCCAGGAATGGCTACACCTTC
>TRBJ2-3|TRBD2|TRBV7-3|NA
CASSWGTSGADTQYF
TGTGCCAGCAGCTGGGGGACTAGCGGGGCAGATACGCAGTATTTT
>TRBJ2-2|TRBD2|TRBV5-1|NA
CASSFRGAVAGRIPNTGELFF
TGCGCCAGCAGCTTCAGGGGCGCGGTAGCGGGGCGGATCCCGAACACCGGGGAGCTGTTTTTT
>TRBJ2-1|NA|TRBV5-1|many
CASSFGGYNEQFF
TGCGCCAGCAGCTTTGGTGGGTACAATGAGCAGTTCTTC
>TRBJ2-5|NA|TRBV7-2|few
CASRSGNQETQYF
TGTGCCAGCAGAAGCGGCAACCAAGAGACCCAGTACTTC
>TRBJ2-5|NA|TRBV7-8|NA
CASSLLWQGGETQYF
TGTGCCAGCAGCTTACTCTGGCAGGGCGGGGAGACCCAGTACTTC
>TRBJ2-7|NA|TRBV7-9|NA
CASSAVGAFDEQYF
TGTGCCAGCAGCGCAGTGGGGGCGTTCGACGAGCAGTACTTC
>TRBJ1-1|TRBD1|TRBV5-1|once
CASSTGTEPTEAFF
TGCGCCAGCAGCACAGGGACAGAACCCACTGAAGCTTTCTTT
>TRBJ1-4|NA|TRBV14|NA
CASSQDRAGVMAVEKLFF
TGTGCCAGCAGCCAAGATCGGGCAGGGGTCATGGCTGTTGAAAAACTGTTTTTT
>TRBJ2-3|NA|TRBV7-9|NA
CASSLIDDTQYF
TGTGCCAGCAGCCTTATCGACGATACGCAGTATTTT
>TRBJ2-2|NA|TRBV20-1|few
CSAPPSGGRGTGELFF
TGCAGTGCTCCGCCCTCGGGGGGCCGTGGCACCGGGGAGCTGTTTTTT
>TRBJ2-1|NA|TRBV12-3/TRBV12-4|many
CASSFPLGGGSEDEQFF
TGTGCCAGCAGTTTCCCCCTTGGGGGCGGGTCAGAGGATGAGCAGTTCTTC
>TRBJ1-5|NA|TRBV4-3|few
CASSQAQGFNQPQHF
TGCGCCAGCAGCCAAGCACAGGGTTTTAATCAGCCCCAGCATTTT
>TRBJ1-4|NA|TRBV5-1|few
CASSFNSNEKLFF
TGCGCCAGCAGCTTCAACAGTAATGAAAAACTGTTTTTT
>TRBJ2-3|TRBD2|TRBV6-5|many
CASSETSTAIYTQYF
TGTGCCAGCAGTGAGACTAGCACCGCGATATATACGCAGTATTTT
>TRBJ1-2|NA|TRBV20-1|NA
CSAGGSLGYGYTF
TGCAGTGCTGGTGGGTCGTTAGGATATGGCTACACCTTC
>TRBJ2-3|TRBD2|TRBV7-9|few
CASSKTSGASTDTQYF
TGTGCCAGCAGCAAAACTAGCGGGGCTAGCACAGATACGCAGTATTTT
>TRBJ1-1|NA|TRBV19|NA
CASSHRELRNTEAFF
TGTGCCAGTAGTCATCGTGAGTTGAGGAACACTGAAGCTTTCTTT
>TRBJ1-3|NA|TRBV5-1|NA
CASSLSTGPRSGNTIYF
TGCGCCAGCAGCCTATCAACAGGGCCTCGGTCTGGAAACACCATATATTTT
>TRBJ2-3|TRBD2|TRBV4-3|NA
CASSLGAGADTQYF
TGCGCCAGCAGCCTTGGGGCGGGGGCAGATACGCAGTATTTT
>TRBJ2-4|TRBD2|TRBV7-2|NA
CASSLGLAGGENIQYF
TGTGCCAGCAGCTTAGGGCTAGCGGGGGGCGAAAACATTCAGTACTTC
>TRBJ2-3|NA|TRBV29-1|many
CSVSRGRGTDTQYF
TGCAGCGTTTCAAGGGGGAGGGGCACAGATACGCAGTATTTT
>TRBJ1-5|NA|TRBV5-6|few
CASSLDRGLEQPQHF
TGTGCCAGCAGCTTGGATAGGGGGTTGGAACAGCCCCAGCATTTT
>TRBJ1-2|NA|TRBV4-1|few
CASSQVGRQYGYTF
TGCGCCAGCAGCCAAGTAGGCCGGCAATATGGCTACACCTTC
>TRBJ2-5|TRBD2|TRBV6-2/TRBV6-3|NA
CASSGTLVETQYF
TGTGCCAGTAGCGGGACACTGGTAGAGACCCAGTACTTC
>TRBJ1-2|NA|TRBV20-1|NA
CSAKQSGAFYGYTF
TGCAGTGCGAAGCAGTCCGGGGCCTTCTATGGCTACACCTTC
>TRBJ2-3|TRBD2|TRBV27|few
CASSSQRLANTQYF
TGTGCCAGCAGTTCGCAACGACTAGCAAATACGCAGTATTTT
>TRBJ1-5|NA|TRBV10-3|NA
CAISEQRTNQPQHF
TGTGCCATCAGTGAGCAAAGAACCAATCAGCCCCAGCATTTT
>TRBJ1-6|TRBD1|TRBV6-5|NA
CASSSGTGGKSPLHF
TGTGCCAGCAGTTCCGGGACAGGGGGCAAATCACCCCTCCACTTT
>TRBJ2-7|NA|TRBV18|few
CASSPPRNYEQYF
TGTGCCAGCTCACCACCCCGGAACTACGAGCAGTACTTC
>TRBJ2-6|NA|TRBV5-1|few
CASSSREWANVLTF
TGCGCCAGCAGCTCGCGGGAATGGGCCAACGTCCTGACTTTC
>TRBJ2-1|NA|TRBV5-1|NA
CASSPGWANEQFF
TGCGCCAGCAGCCCCGGATGGGCAAATGAGCAGTTCTTC
>TRBJ1-1|NA|TRBV20-1|once
CSARQVVTEAFF
TGCAGTGCGAGACAAGTAGTCACTGAAGCTTTCTTT
>TRBJ2-2|TRBD2|TRBV7-2|few
CASSSPPGLATGELFF
TGTGCCAGCAGCTCCCCCCCGGGACTAGCAACCGGGGAGCTGTTTTTT
>TRBJ2-6|TRBD1|TRBV24-1|few
CATSEGQTSGANVLTF
TGTGCCACCAGTGAGGGACAGACCTCTGGGGCCAACGTCCTGACTTTC
>TRBJ2-5|NA|TRBV2|NA
CASTVGRKETQYF
TGTGCCAGCACCGTAGGTCGGAAAGAGACCCAGTACTTC
>TRBJ2-1|NA|TRBV28|NA
CASSLRHRREFF
TGTGCCAGCAGTTTAAGGCACCGTCGCGAGTTCTTC
>TRBJ2-5|NA|TRBV5-1|NA
CASSTPAPGETQYF
TGCGCCAGCAGCACGCCGGCCCCTGGGGAGACCCAGTACTTC